This T cell receptor (beta chain) comes out of a study of cytotoxic CD8 clonotypes in ibrutinib-treated CLL. V shed 6 bases and J 5 bases; nucleotides not matched to a gene: 5. Germline values: CDR1 WSHSY, CDR2 SAAADI. CDR3 size: 14 residues. The planned depth of sequencing spanned 1 in 200,000 to 1 in 1 million T cells. Data came from immunoSEQ multiplex PCR; TCRdb stores just in-frame clones and leaves some out. Among some 200,000 clones listed, just under 80% were seen once. The chain joins TRBV10-2 to TRBJ2-5, with 11 bases aligning to TRBD2. The TCR sequence derives from a human donor with chronic lymphocytic leukemia. The sequences come from PBMCs, collected after 12 months of ibrutinib treatment. CDR3 region: CASRLLAGDETQYF. The CDR3 DNA is TGCGCCAGCAGGTTACTAGCGGGGGACGAGACCCAGTACTTC.